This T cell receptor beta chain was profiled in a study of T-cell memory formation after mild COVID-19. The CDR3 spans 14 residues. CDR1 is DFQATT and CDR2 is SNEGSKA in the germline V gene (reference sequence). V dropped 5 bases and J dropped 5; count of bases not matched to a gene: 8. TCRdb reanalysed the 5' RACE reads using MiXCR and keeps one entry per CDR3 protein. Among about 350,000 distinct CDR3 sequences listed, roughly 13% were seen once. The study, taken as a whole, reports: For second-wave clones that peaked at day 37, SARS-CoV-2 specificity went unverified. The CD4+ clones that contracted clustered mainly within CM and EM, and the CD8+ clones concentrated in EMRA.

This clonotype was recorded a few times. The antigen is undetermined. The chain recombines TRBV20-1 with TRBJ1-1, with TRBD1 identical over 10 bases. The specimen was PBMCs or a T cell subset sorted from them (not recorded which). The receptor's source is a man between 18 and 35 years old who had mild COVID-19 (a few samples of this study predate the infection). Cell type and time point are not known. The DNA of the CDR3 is TGCAGTGCTCCTCGACAGGGGGCGATTACTGAAGCTTTCTTT. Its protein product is CSAPRQGAITEAFF.